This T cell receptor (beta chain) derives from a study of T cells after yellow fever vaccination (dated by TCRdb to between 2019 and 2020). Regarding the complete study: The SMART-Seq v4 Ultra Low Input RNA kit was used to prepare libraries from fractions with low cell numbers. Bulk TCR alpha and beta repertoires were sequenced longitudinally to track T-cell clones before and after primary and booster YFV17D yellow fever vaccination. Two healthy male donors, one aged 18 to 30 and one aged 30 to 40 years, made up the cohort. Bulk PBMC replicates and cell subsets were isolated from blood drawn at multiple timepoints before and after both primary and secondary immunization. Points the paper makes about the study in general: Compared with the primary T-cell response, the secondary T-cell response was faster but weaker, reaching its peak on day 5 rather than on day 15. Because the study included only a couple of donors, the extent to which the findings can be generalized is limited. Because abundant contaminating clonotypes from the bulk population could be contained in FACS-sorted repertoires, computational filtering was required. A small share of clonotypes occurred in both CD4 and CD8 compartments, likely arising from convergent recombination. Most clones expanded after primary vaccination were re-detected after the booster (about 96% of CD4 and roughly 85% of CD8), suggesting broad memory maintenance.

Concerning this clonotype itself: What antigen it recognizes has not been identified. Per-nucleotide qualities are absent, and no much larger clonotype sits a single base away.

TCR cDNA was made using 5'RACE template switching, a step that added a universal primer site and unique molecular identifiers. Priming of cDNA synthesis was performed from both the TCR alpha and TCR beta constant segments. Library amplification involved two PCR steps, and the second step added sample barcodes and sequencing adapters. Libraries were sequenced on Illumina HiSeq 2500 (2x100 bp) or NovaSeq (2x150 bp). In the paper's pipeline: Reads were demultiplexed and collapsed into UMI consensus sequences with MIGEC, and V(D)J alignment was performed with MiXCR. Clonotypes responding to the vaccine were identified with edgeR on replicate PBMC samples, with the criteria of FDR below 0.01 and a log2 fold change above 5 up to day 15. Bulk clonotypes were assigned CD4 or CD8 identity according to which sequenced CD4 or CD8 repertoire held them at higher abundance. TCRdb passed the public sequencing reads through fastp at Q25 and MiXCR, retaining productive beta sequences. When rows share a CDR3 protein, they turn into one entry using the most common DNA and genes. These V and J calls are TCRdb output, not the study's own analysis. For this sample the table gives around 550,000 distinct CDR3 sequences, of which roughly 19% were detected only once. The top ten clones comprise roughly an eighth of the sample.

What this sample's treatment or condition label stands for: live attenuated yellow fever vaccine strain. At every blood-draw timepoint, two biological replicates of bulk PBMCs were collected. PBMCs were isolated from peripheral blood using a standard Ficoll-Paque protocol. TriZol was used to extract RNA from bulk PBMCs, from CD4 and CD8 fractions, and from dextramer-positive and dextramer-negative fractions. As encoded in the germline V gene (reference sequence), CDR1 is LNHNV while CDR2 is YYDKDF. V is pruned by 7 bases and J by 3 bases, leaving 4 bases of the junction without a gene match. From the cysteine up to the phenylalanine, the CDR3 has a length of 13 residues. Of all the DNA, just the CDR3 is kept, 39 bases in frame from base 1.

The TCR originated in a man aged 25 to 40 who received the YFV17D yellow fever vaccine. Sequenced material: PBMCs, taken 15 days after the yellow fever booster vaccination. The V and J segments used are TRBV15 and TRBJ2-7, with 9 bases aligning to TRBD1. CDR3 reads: CATNPGQGYEQYF. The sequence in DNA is TGTGCCACCAACCCGGGACAGGGCTACGAGCAGTACTTC.